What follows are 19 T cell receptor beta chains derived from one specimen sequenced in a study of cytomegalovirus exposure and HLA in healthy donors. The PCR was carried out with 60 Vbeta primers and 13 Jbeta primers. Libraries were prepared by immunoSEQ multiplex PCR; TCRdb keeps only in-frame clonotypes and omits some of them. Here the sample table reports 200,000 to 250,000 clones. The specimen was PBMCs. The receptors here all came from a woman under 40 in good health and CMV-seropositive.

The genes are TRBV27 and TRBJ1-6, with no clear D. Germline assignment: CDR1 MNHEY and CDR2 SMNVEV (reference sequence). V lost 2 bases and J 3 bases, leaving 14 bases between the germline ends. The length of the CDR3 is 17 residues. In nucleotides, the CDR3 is TGTGCCAGCAGTTTACCACCTGACATACGCTATAATTCACCCCTCCACTTT. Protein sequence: CASSLPPDIRYNSPLHF.

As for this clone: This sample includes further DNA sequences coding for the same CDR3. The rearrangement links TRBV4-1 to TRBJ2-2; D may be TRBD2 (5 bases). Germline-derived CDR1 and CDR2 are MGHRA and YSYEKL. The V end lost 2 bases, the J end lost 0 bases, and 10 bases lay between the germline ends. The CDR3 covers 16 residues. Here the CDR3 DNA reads TGCGCCAGCAGCCAATCGGGGTTCGCGAACACCGGGGAGCTGTTTTTT. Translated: CASSQSGFANTGELFF.

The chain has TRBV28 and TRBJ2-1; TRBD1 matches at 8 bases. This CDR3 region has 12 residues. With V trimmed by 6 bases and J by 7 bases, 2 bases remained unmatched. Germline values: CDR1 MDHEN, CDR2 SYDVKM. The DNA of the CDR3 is TGTGCCAGCAGCGACAGGGGAAATGAGCAGTTCTTC. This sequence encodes CASSDRGNEQFF.

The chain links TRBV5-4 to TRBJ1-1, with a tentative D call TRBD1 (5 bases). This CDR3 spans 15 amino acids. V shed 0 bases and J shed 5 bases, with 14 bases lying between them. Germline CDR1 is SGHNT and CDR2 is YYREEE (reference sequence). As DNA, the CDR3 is TGTGCCAGCAGCTTGGGCGTAAGCAGGGCTACTGAAGCTTTCTTT. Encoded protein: CASSLGVSRATEAFF.

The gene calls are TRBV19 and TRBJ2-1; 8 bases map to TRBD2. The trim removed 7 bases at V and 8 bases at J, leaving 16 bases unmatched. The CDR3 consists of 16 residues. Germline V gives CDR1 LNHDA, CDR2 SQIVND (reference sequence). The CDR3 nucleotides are TGTGCCAGTACCTCCTGGGGGCGGGGGGTTATGGATGAGCAGTTCTTC. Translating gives CASTSWGRGVMDEQFF. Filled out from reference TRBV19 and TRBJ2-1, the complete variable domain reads DGGITQSPKYLFRKEGQNVTLSCEQNLNHDAMYWYRQDPGQGLRLIYYSQIVNDFQKGDIAEGYSVSREKKESFPLTVTSAQKNPTAFYLCASTSWGRGVMDEQFFGPGTRLTVL.

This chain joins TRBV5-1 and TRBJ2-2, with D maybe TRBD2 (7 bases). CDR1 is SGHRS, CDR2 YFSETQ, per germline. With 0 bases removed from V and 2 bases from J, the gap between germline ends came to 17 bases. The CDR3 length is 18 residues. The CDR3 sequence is CASSLANLAGANTGELFF. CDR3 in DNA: TGCGCCAGCAGCTTGGCCAATTTGGCGGGGGCCAACACCGGGGAGCTGTTTTTT.

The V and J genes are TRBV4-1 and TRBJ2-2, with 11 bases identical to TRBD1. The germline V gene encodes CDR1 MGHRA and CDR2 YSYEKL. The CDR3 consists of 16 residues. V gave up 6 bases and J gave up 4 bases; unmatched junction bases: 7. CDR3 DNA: TGCGCCAGCAGAAAGATAGGGACAGGGGGCACCGGGGAGCTGTTTTTT. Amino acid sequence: CASRKIGTGGTGELFF.

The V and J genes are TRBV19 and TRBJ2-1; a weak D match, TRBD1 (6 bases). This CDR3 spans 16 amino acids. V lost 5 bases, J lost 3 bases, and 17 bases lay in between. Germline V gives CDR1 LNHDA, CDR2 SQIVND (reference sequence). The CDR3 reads CASSPREGQVYNEQFF. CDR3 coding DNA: TGTGCCAGTAGTCCCCGCGAGGGACAAGTCTACAATGAGCAGTTCTTC.

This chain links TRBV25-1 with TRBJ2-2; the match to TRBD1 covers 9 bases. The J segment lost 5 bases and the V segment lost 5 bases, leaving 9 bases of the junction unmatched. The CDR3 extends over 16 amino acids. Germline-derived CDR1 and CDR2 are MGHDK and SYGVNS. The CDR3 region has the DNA TGTGCCAGCAGTACCCAATGGGACAGGGCGACCGGGGAGCTGTTTTTT. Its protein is CASSTQWDRATGELFF.

CDR3 DNA sequence: TGTGCCAGTACCCCGGGTGCGGGGGTCCTGGTCGATACGCAGTATTTT. Amino acid sequence: CASTPGAGVLVDTQYF. The rearrangement joins TRBV19 to TRBJ2-3; 7 positions agree with TRBD2. The CDR3 runs 16 residues. V lost 7 bases to trimming and J lost 6 bases; unmatched junction nucleotides: 16. The germline V gene has CDR1 LNHDA and CDR2 SQIVND (reference sequence).

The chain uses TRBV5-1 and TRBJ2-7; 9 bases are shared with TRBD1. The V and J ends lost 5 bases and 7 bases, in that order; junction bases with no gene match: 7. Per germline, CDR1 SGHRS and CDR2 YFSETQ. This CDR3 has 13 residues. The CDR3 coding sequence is TGCGCCAGCAGAAGGGACAGGGATGAAGAGCAGTACTTC. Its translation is CASRRDRDEEQYF.

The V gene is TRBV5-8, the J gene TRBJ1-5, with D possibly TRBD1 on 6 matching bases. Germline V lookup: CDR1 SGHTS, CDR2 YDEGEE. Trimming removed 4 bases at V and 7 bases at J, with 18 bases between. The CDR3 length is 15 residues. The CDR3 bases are TGTGCCAGCAGCCCCAACCGGGGGGGCTGGCAGCCCCAGCATTTT. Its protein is CASSPNRGGWQPQHF.

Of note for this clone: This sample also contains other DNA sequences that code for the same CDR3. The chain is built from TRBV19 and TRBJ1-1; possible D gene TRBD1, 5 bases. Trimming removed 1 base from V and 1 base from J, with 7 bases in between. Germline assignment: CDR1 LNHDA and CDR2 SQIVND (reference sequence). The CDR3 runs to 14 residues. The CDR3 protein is CASSIGQGNTEAFF. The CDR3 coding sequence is TGTGCCAGTAGTATAGGGCAGGGGAACACTGAAGCTTTCTTT.

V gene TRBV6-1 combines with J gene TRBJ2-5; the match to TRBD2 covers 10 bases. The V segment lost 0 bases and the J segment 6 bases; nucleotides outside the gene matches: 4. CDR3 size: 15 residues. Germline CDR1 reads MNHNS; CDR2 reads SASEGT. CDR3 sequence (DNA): TGTGCCAGCAGTGAAGCAGCTAGCGGGAGCCAGACCCAGTACTTC. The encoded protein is CASSEAASGSQTQYF.

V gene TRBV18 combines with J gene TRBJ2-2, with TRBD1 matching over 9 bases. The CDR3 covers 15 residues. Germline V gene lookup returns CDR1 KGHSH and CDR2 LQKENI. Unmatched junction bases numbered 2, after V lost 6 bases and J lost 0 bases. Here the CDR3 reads CASSRDRANTGELFF. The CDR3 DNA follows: TGTGCCAGCTCTCGGGACAGGGCGAACACCGGGGAGCTGTTTTTT.

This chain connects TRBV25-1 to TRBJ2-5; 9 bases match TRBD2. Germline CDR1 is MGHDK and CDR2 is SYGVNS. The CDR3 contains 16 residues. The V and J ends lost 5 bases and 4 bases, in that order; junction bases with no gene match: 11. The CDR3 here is CASSSGGRAGIETQYF. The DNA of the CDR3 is TGTGCCAGCAGTTCCGGCGGGAGGGCCGGTATAGAGACCCAGTACTTC.

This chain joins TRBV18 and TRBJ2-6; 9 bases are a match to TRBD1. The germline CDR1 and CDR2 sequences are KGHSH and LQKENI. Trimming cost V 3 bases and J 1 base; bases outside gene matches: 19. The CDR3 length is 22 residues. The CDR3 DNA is TGTGCCAGCTCACCTACGGCGTCGTCGTGGGGACAGGGCGTTTCTGGGGCCAACGTCCTGACTTTC. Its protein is CASSPTASSWGQGVSGANVLTF.

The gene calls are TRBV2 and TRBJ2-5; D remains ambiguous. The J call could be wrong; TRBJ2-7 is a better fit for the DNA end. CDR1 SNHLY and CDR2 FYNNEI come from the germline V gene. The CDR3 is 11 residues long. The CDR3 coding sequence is TGTGCCAGCAGTACGGGTTACGAGCAGTACTTC. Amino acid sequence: CASSTGYEQYF.

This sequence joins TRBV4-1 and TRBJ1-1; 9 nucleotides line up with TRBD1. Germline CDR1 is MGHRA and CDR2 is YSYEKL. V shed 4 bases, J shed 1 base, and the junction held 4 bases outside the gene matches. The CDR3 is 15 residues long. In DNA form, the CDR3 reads TGCGCCAGCAGCCCTCGGGACAGGGCGAACACTGAAGCTTTCTTT. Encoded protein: CASSPRDRANTEAFF.